This TCR beta chain comes out of a study of blood T cell repertoires in COVID-19 (dated by TCRdb to between 2020 and 2021). For the study in its entirety: Samples from collaborators originated in the United States, Italy and Spain and spanned both the acute and convalescent phases of COVID-19. The material from the prospective study consisted of cDNA or gDNA derived from T cells, B-cell-depleted T cells, or PBMCs. Deeply sampled blood TCRbeta repertoires from subjects exposed to, actively infected with, or recovered from COVID-19 were included in the dataset. The repertoires were released in a freely available public database meant as a resource for research on the immune response to SARS-CoV-2. Samples came from the ongoing ImmuneRACE study (first 160 participants) plus 1,254 subjects from 6 global collaborators. Nearly every sample came with metadata listing a de-identified subject ID, COVID-19 status, age in years and sex. Where available, HLA class I and class II types were obtained from metadata supplied by the sample provider rather than from assay-based typing. The paper's findings and limits, for the study overall: The amount of clinical and demographic metadata varied by source and participant and was provided uncurated.

One collaborating source in Seattle enrolled patients during active infection and followed them longitudinally through the course of disease. Each collaborating institution followed its own protocols to collect whole blood in K2EDTA tubes. For TCRbeta analysis, collaborator samples were shipped as frozen whole blood, as isolated PBMCs, or as DNA extracted from either sample type. The immunoSEQ Assay, a bias-controlled multiplex PCR, was used to amplify TCRbeta CDR3 regions from genomic DNA. In the paper's pipeline: Within the assay, amplification of reference gene primers was used to estimate how many nucleated cells each sample contained. To quantify the absolute abundance of each unique TCRbeta CDR3 rearrangement, sequence reads were collapsed and filtered. Productive Simpson clonality was computed per sample as the square root of Simpson's diversity index over productive rearrangements. TCRdb provides this immuneACCESS table in a form limited to in-frame rearrangements. Some clones are lacking; in checked studies, under half of them reflect an unresolved V gene, and why the rest are absent is not known. V and J calls and clone size are given by that table; D and trimming were obtained from the DNA. The sample table contains 45,000 to 70,000 clones; only one count was recorded for 87% of them. Around a fifth of the sample comes from the top ten.

CDR1 and CDR2 are drawn from the germline V gene: SGDLS, YYNGEE. The CDR3 holds 16 amino acids from the cysteine to the phenylalanine. The kept DNA is CDR3 alone, 48 bases in frame from the first base. The germline V and J ends show losses of 4 bases and 1 base respectively, and no gene match explains 7 bases of the junction. On this clone itself: The clone's antigen remains unknown. No much larger clone exists at a distance of one base, and base qualities are not known.

The specimen sequenced was peripheral blood. The sequence was obtained from a woman of 80 years or more with COVID-19, enrolled during active disease. This receptor chain uses TRBV9 and TRBJ1-2, with 10 bases aligning to TRBD1. This receptor carries the CDR3 CASSPPGTGVNYGYTF. The nucleotide sequence is given as TGTGCCAGCAGCCCACCCGGGACAGGGGTTAACTATGGCTACACCTTC.